These T cell receptor beta chains were read from a single sample in a study of regulatory dendritic cells for organ transplantation. For these receptors, no antigen is known. Sequencing used immunoSEQ multiplex PCR; TCRdb keeps in-frame clones, though not all of them. In the table there are roughly 11,000 clones, approximately 89% of which are singletons. Sequenced: naive CD8+ T cells from blood cultured with dendritic cells. These receptors came from a human donor in good health. The CDR3 runs from the conserved cysteine through the conserved F or W. D genes are given only for firm matches. Clone sizes are given selectively: once, few, many, or a class where the clone is expanded.

D gene,J gene,V gene,clone size,CDR3 DNA,CDR3 protein
-,TRBJ1-1,TRBV5-3,once,TGTGCCAGAAGCTTGTGGGCAGAGAACACTGAAGCTTTCTTT,CARSLWAENTEAFF
TRBD1,TRBJ2-3,TRBV18,-,TGTGCCAGCTCACCGGAAATCTGGCGAGGGGACAGTCTAGATACGCAGTATTTT,CASSPEIWRGDSLDTQYF
TRBD1,TRBJ2-5,TRBV28,-,TGTGCCAGCAGTTTAGAGGGGGCGCGGAGTGAGACCCAGTACTTC,CASSLEGARSETQYF
TRBD1,TRBJ2-2,TRBV4-3,once,TGCGCCAGCAGCTACGGACAGGGAGAGGTGGAGCTGTTTTTT,CASSYGQGEVELFF
-,TRBJ2-5,TRBV7-9,-,TGTGCCAGCAGCTTACCCGGGGAGGTGGAGACCCAGTACTTC,CASSLPGEVETQYF
TRBD2,TRBJ2-7,TRBV7-9,-,TGTGCCAGCAGCGACCACCCGACAGACCGATGGACTAGCTACGAGCAGTACTTC,CASSDHPTDRWTSYEQYF
TRBD1,TRBJ2-7,TRBV5-4,-,TGTGCCAGCAGCTTGGACAGGGGGCGGGTGTACGAGCAGTACTTC,CASSLDRGRVYEQYF
-,TRBJ1-4,TRBV4-2,-,TGTGCCAGCAGCCACCCGGGACCTGAAAAACTGTTTTTT,CASSHPGPEKLFF
TRBD1,TRBJ1-1,TRBV9,-,TGTGCCAGCAGCGCAACAGGGGGCCCTGGCACTGAAGCTTTCTTT,CASSATGGPGTEAFF
TRBD1,TRBJ1-2,TRBV4-3,-,TGCGCCAGCAGCCTGCTTTACACCGGGACAGGGGGCTATGGCTACACCTTC,CASSLLYTGTGGYGYTF
TRBD2,TRBJ2-7,TRBV25-1,-,TGTGCCAGCAGTCCCCCTCTAGCGGGGGCTCCCTACGAGCAGTACTTC,CASSPPLAGAPYEQYF